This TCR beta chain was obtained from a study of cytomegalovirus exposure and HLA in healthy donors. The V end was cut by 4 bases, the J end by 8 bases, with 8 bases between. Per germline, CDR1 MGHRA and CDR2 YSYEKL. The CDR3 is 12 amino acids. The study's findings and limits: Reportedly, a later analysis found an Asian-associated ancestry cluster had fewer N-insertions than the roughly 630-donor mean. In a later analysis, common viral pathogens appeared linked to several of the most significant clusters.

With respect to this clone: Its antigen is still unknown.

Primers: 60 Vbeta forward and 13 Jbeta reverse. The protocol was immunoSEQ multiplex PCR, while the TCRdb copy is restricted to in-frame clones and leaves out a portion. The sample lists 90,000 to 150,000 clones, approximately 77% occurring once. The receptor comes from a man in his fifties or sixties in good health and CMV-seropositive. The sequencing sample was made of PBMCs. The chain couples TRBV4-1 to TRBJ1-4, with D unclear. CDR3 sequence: CASSPTLEKLFF. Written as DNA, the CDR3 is TGCGCCAGCAGCCCCACACTAGAAAAACTGTTTTTT.